A single sample is the source of the 9 T cell receptor beta chains below, sequenced in a study of cytomegalovirus exposure and HLA in healthy donors (dated by TCRdb to 2015 to 2018). Libraries were prepared through the immunoSEQ multiplex PCR assay. For the multiplex PCR, a mixture combining 60 forward primers for TCR Vbeta segments and 13 reverse primers for TCR Jbeta segments was used. Entries here come from immuneACCESS through TCRdb and include only in-frame sequences with V and J called. Some clones fail to appear in such tables; in the studies checked, an unresolved V gene covers under half of the shortfall, and the cause of the remainder is unknown. For this sample there are about 150,000 clones; less than 10% appear just once. 1.5% to 2% of the sample is held by the ten biggest clonotypes. The specimen was PBMCs. These receptors all stem from a male donor in good health and CMV-seronegative.

This clone has only a few counts. This chain joins TRBV4-3 and TRBJ2-1; 11 bases fit TRBD2. V lost 6 bases and J lost 4; bases outside the gene matches: 5. The CDR3 has 15 amino acids. Germline lookup yields CDR1 LGHNA and CDR2 YSLEER. The CDR3 protein is CASSPGTSGYNEQFF. CDR3 sequence (DNA): TGCGCCAGCAGTCCCGGGACTAGCGGTTACAATGAGCAGTTCTTC.

The chain couples TRBV28 to TRBJ1-1; D call uncertain. The CDR3 covers 11 residues. Germline V lookup: CDR1 MDHEN, CDR2 SYDVKM. Trimming took 6 bases from V and 6 from J, leaving 8 bases between them. CDR3 nucleotides: TGTGCCAGCAGCCGAGCGGCTGAAGCTTTCTTT. Translating it yields CASSRAAEAFF.

The J gene is TRBJ1-1, the V gene TRBV29-1, with TRBD1 identical over 9 bases. Trimming at V came to 7 bases and at J to 7 bases, leaving 7 bases not matched to a gene. The CDR3 length is 12 residues. Germline V gives CDR1 SQVTM, CDR2 ANQGSEA. This CDR3 is CSATGTGNEAFF. The CDR3 DNA follows: TGCAGCGCCACCGGGACAGGGAATGAAGCTTTCTTT.

The chain joins TRBV7-5 to TRBJ2-2; the table's D call TRBD2 went unverified against the DNA. TRBV7-5 is noted as a pseudogene. The CDR3 is 21 amino acids. The CDR3 DNA reads TGTGTCAGAAGCTCCAGACCATCTAAGAAGACTAGCGGGAATCACACCGGGGAGCTGTTTTTT. It specifies CVRSSRPSKKTSGNHTGELFF.

The sample holds a few counts of this clone. The chain has TRBV29-1 and TRBJ1-1; the D gene is possibly TRBD1 (5 bases). The CDR3 extends over 9 amino acids. Trimming pared 8 bases from V and 6 bases from J, leaving 7 bases between. Germline lookup yields CDR1 SQVTM and CDR2 ANQGSEA. CDR3: CSSGPEAFF. Written as DNA, the CDR3 is TGCAGCTCAGGGCCTGAAGCTTTCTTT.

This clone appeared a few times. The rearrangement uses TRBV29-1 and TRBJ1-1, with D possibly matching TRBD1 (6 bases). V was cut by 5 bases and J by 2 bases, with 12 bases left in between. Germline loops: CDR1 SQVTM, CDR2 ANQGSEA. This CDR3 is built from 13 residues. In DNA, the CDR3 is TGCAGCGTTCCAGGGGAGGGCAACACTGAAGCTTTCTTT. Translating it yields CSVPGEGNTEAFF.

The V gene is TRBV11-2, the J gene TRBJ2-7; D may be TRBD1 (6 bases). Looked up from germline, CDR1 is SGHAT and CDR2 is FQNNGV. There are 14 residues in the CDR3. The V end lost 5 bases, the J end lost 2 bases, and 13 bases lay between the germline ends. The CDR3 nucleotides are TGTGCCAGCAGCCTCCAGGGGAAGACCTACGAGCAGTACTTC. This translates into CASSLQGKTYEQYF.

The chain couples TRBV9 to TRBJ1-5; D is undetermined. V lost 0 bases and J lost 9, with 10 bases in between. CDR3 length: 13 residues. The germline gives CDR1 SGDLS, CDR2 YYNGEE. CDR3 sequence reads: CASSVGVAGPQHF. The CDR3 region has the DNA TGTGCCAGCAGCGTAGGTGTCGCGGGGCCCCAGCATTTT.

The chain joins TRBV7-2 to TRBJ1-4; 7 bases align to TRBD1. Per the germline V gene, CDR1 is SGHTA and CDR2 is FQGNSA. CDR3 size: 14 residues. V was pared by 1 base and J by 8 bases, with 4 bases of the junction left unmatched. The CDR3 loop reads CASSLDRGREKLFF. CDR3 sequence (DNA): TGTGCCAGCAGCTTAGACAGGGGCCGAGAAAAACTGTTTTTT.